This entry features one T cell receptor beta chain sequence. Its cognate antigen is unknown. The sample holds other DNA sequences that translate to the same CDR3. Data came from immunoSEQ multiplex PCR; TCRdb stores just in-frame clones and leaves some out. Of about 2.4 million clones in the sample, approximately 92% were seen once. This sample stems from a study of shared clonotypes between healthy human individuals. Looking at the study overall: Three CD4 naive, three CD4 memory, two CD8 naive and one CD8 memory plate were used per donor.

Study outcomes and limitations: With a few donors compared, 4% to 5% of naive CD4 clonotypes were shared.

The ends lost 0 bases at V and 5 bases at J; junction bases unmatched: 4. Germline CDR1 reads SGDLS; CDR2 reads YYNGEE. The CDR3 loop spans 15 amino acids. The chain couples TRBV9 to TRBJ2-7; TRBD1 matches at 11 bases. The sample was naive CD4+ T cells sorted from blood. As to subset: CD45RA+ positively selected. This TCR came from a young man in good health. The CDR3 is CASSVGGQGANEQYF. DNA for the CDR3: TGTGCCAGCAGCGTAGGAGGACAGGGGGCTAACGAGCAGTACTTC. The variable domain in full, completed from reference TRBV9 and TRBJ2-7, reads DSGVTQTPKHLITATGQRVTLRCSPRSGDLSVYWYQQSLDQGLQFLIQYYNGEERAKGNILERFSAQQFPDLHSELNLSSLELGDSALYFCASSVGGQGANEQYFGPGTRLTVT.